This TCR beta chain emerged from a study of human T cells and chemical hapten exposure. As handled by the study authors: Between about 23,224 and 750,000 TCRs appeared in each sample, and the median stood at roughly 100,000. One entry per CDR3 protein, called by TCRdb with MiXCR from the RACE reads. The V and J calls and clone size come from TCRdb's table, not from the authors' own analysis. The sample contains a few hundred thousand distinct CDR3 sequences, more than 5% of which appear only once. This clonotype was recorded many times. Its antigen is not known. Findings and limits, study-wide: There were significantly more large CDR3 similarity clusters among expanded TCRs than among controls. Patch test scores rose with PT1 expanded TCR counts, a positive correlation.

Time point defined: patch test 2, 6 weeks after DPC sensitization. Treatment noted: therapeutic diphenylcyclopropenone sensitization with weekly scalp DPC. Total RNA extraction was carried out from unfractionated whole blood. The J segment lost 4 bases and the V segment lost 1 base, leaving 11 bases of the junction unmatched. This CDR3 is built from 19 residues. Germline values: CDR1 LGHNA, CDR2 YSLEER. The source was whole blood, collected in connection with sensitization to the hapten diphenylcyclopropenone (DPC). This chain joins TRBV4-3 and TRBJ2-2, with 11 bases matching TRBD2. The source of this sequence is a woman between 18 and 29 years old with alopecia areata. Some clones in this sample may be carry-over from other donors' samples. The CDR3 reads CASSQALAGGPRGTGELFF. CDR3 in DNA: TGCGCCAGCAGCCAAGCGTTAGCGGGGGGGCCACGAGGCACCGGGGAGCTGTTTTTT.